The 23 T cell receptor beta chains in this list originate from one sample, sequenced in a study of blood T cells in healthy people across ages. The second PCR ran roughly 6 to 11 cycles with a sample-barcoded 5' primer and J-beta primers. TCRdb passed the 5' RACE reads through MiXCR, listing each CDR3 protein once. In the table there are around 940,000 distinct CDR3 sequences, approximately 50% of which are singletons. The sequenced material came from blood. These receptors all come from a woman aged 60-75 years in good health.

This rearrangement joins TRBV5-8 to TRBJ2-1; D is perhaps TRBD2 (5 bases). Trimming stripped 4 bases from V and 3 bases from J, with 20 bases between. Germline CDR1 SGHTS, CDR2 YDEGEE. The CDR3 runs 17 residues. The CDR3 coding sequence is TGTGCCAGCAGCGGTGTGGTTGAGGAGGCCTTCTACAATGAGCAGTTCTTC. Translated, it gives CASSGVVEEAFYNEQFF.

This clonotype was observed once. This chain joins TRBV11-3 and TRBJ2-1, with TRBD2 matching over 7 bases. The trim removed 5 bases at V and 0 bases at J, leaving 10 bases unmatched. The germline gives CDR1 SGHNT, CDR2 YENEEA. This CDR3 has 17 residues. CDR3 bases: TGTGCCAGCAGCCGATCGGGGAGGGCTAACTCCTACAATGAGCAGTTCTTC. Protein product: CASSRSGRANSYNEQFF.

The chain combines TRBV28 with TRBJ2-4; 8 nucleotides align to TRBD2. This CDR3 is 15 amino acids long. Per the germline V gene, CDR1 is MDHEN and CDR2 is SYDVKM. The V gene end was trimmed by 10 bases and the J gene end by 0 bases; junction bases not matched to a gene: 8. The CDR3 bases are TGTGCCACAAACGGGAGGGGGGTAGCCAAAAACATTCAGTACTTC. Its protein product is CATNGRGVAKNIQYF.

The chain uses TRBV27 and TRBJ2-7; 7 bases fit TRBD2. The DNA end is a closer match to TRBJ2-1, so the J assignment may be wrong. The V gene's germline CDR1 is MNHEY and CDR2 SMNVEV (reference sequence). The CDR3 extends over 14 amino acids. CDR3 amino acids: CASSLGGGSSEQFF. The CDR3 coding sequence is TGTGCCAGCAGTTTGGGAGGCGGGAGTAGTGAGCAGTTCTTC.

The chain carries TRBV28 and TRBJ1-2; D call uncertain. Germline V lookup: CDR1 MDHEN, CDR2 SYDVKM. Trimming took 5 bases from V and 0 from J, leaving 10 bases between them. The CDR3 covers 14 residues. The CDR3 sequence is CASSRAPSNYGYTF. The CDR3 nucleotides are TGTGCCAGCAGTCGCGCACCATCTAACTATGGCTACACCTTC.

This clonotype was detected a few times. V is TRBV2 and J is TRBJ2-3; tentative D call: TRBD1 (6 bases). The V gene's germline CDR1 is SNHLY and CDR2 FYNNEI. The CDR3 is 13 residues long. V was shortened by 7 bases and J by 1 base, with 9 bases between the two germline ends. CDR3 loop: CASTRQGTDTQYF. The DNA for the CDR3 is TGTGCCAGCACCCGACAGGGCACAGATACGCAGTATTTT.

This chain's CDR3 is CSARQGGTGQPQHF. CDR3 DNA sequence: TGCAGTGCTAGACAGGGGGGGACTGGTCAGCCCCAGCATTTT. The chain links TRBV20-1 to TRBJ1-5; 7 bases match TRBD1. CDR3 size: 14 residues. Losses at the gene ends were 2 bases for V and 6 bases for J; bases not matched to a gene: 7. CDR1 and CDR2 (germline): DFQATT, SNEGSKA (reference sequence).

CDR3 in DNA: TGCAGCGCATCAGACTTCGAGCCAAAAAACATTCAGTACTTC. Protein product: CSASDFEPKNIQYF. The gene calls are TRBV29-1 and TRBJ2-4; D is unresolved. V gave up 7 bases and J gave up 4 bases, with 17 bases separating them. Germline assignment: CDR1 SQVTM and CDR2 ANQGSEA. This CDR3 is built from 14 residues.

J is TRBJ2-7 and V is TRBV6-1; TRBD1 matches at 7 bases. Germline assignment: CDR1 MNHNS and CDR2 SASEGT. Losses at the gene ends were 1 base for V and 7 bases for J; bases not matched to a gene: 10. The CDR3 totals 15 residues. The CDR3 spells CASSEGGQFSGEQYF. The CDR3 nucleotides are TGTGCCAGCAGTGAAGGGGGACAGTTTTCAGGGGAGCAGTACTTC.

This clonotype was counted between two and nine times. The chain recombines TRBV7-2 with TRBJ2-7; possible D gene TRBD2, 6 bases. The CDR3 sequence is 15 residues long. Germline V gives CDR1 SGHTA, CDR2 FQGNSA. Trimming removed 5 bases at V and 2 bases at J, with 16 bases between. CDR3 nucleotides: TGTGCCAGCAGCGAGACTAGGCGGGCGCCCTACGAGCAGTACTTC. The encoded protein is CASSETRRAPYEQYF. Filled out from reference TRBV7-2 and TRBJ2-7, the complete variable domain reads GAGVSQSPSNKVTEKGKDVELRCDPISGHTALYWYRQSLGQGLEFLIYFQGNSAPDKSGLPSDRFSAERTGGSVSTLTIQRTQQEDSAVYLCASSETRRAPYEQYFGPGTRLTVT.

CDR3 sequence (DNA): TGTGCCAGCAGTGAGCAATTACCCCTAGTAGGGGTAACAGATACGCAGTATTTT. Its protein product is CASSEQLPLVGVTDTQYF. The J gene is TRBJ2-3, the V gene TRBV25-1, with a tentative D call TRBD1 (5 bases). This CDR3 has 18 residues. Trimming took 3 bases from V and 3 from J, leaving 22 bases between them. Germline V gives CDR1 MGHDK, CDR2 SYGVNS.

The chain links TRBV29-1 to TRBJ2-7, with D hard to call. With the DNA end fitting TRBJ2-5 better, the J assignment may be wrong. Looked up from germline, CDR1 is SQVTM and CDR2 is ANQGSEA. The CDR3 spans 11 residues. DNA for the CDR3: TGCAGCGTTGAAGACAAGGAGACCCAGTACTTC. Encoded protein: CSVEDKETQYF.

The chain links TRBV3-1 to TRBJ1-1; TRBD1 matches 8 bases. The V gene's germline CDR1 is LGHDT and CDR2 YNNKEL (reference sequence). Trimming removed 0 bases from V and 0 bases from J; junction bases left unmatched: 12. CDR3 length: 19 residues. The CDR3 sequence is CASSQDGGTGIFMNTEAFF. The CDR3 DNA is TGTGCCAGCAGCCAAGATGGAGGGACAGGCATCTTTATGAACACTGAAGCTTTCTTT.

This clonotype was counted between two and nine times. The V gene is TRBV7-9, the J gene TRBJ2-7, with 8 bases aligning to TRBD2. With V trimmed by 4 bases and J by 1 base, 6 bases remained unmatched. The CDR3 has 15 residues. The germline V gene encodes CDR1 SEHNR and CDR2 FQNEAQ (reference sequence). The CDR3 spells CASSSHSGTSYEQYF. CDR3 DNA: TGTGCCAGCAGCTCACATAGCGGGACTTCCTACGAGCAGTACTTC.

The J gene is TRBJ1-1, the V gene TRBV6-1, with D perhaps matching TRBD1 (6 bases). The germline V gene has CDR1 MNHNS and CDR2 SASEGT. V lost 7 bases and J lost 0, with 18 bases in between. The CDR3 is 16 residues long. The CDR3 loop reads CASIKGWGQMNTEAFF. The CDR3, as DNA: TGTGCCAGCATTAAAGGTTGGGGGCAGATGAACACTGAAGCTTTCTTT.

This clonotype has a count of ten or more. The chain recombines TRBV6-5 with TRBJ2-5, with 7 positions matching TRBD1. The CDR3 loop spans 14 amino acids. V lost 6 bases, J lost 5 bases, and 9 bases stayed unmatched. CDR1 MNHEY and CDR2 SVGAGI come from the germline V gene. CDR3 protein: CASRPIDRVETQYF. CDR3 in DNA: TGTGCCAGCAGACCCATCGACAGGGTCGAGACCCAGTACTTC.

The count of this clonotype is one. A read error may account for a junction end that differs from germline. The rearrangement links TRBV5-1 to TRBJ2-3, with a tentative D call TRBD1 (6 bases). Germline lookup yields CDR1 SGHRS and CDR2 YFSETQ. The CDR3 is 14 residues long. The CDR3 DNA reads TGCGCCAGCCGGAAGCAGGGGACAACAGATACGCGGTATTTT. The encoded protein is CASRKQGTTDTRYF.

The chain uses TRBV6-1 and TRBJ2-5, with TRBD2 matching over 10 bases. The assigned J gene may be wrong: the sequence end matches TRBJ2-7 better. Germline V CDR1 and CDR2: MNHNS, SASEGT. The CDR3 spans 17 residues. This CDR3 is CATSPTWKAGGGREQYF. Written as DNA, the CDR3 is TGTGCCACCAGCCCCACTTGGAAAGCGGGAGGGGGGCGCGAGCAGTACTTC.

This clonotype appeared a few times. This chain uses TRBV29-1 with TRBJ2-1, with a weak D call TRBD2 (5 bases). CDR1 and CDR2 from the germline V gene are SQVTM and ANQGSEA. Trimming cost V 4 bases and J 9 bases, with 16 bases left between them. The CDR3 covers 13 residues. The CDR3 sequence is CSVGVSGIGEQFF. The DNA for the CDR3 is TGCAGCGTTGGAGTTTCCGGGATCGGTGAGCAGTTCTTC.

This chain links TRBV9 with TRBJ1-4; D is unclear. Germline lookup yields CDR1 SGDLS and CDR2 YYNGEE. Between the trimmed V and J ends, which lost 0 bases and 3 bases, there was a span of 6 bases. There are 14 residues in the CDR3. The CDR3, as DNA: TGTGCCAGCAGCGTAGGTGACGCTAATGAAAAACTGTTTTTT. Translated: CASSVGDANEKLFF.

The V call is TRBV5-1, the J call TRBJ2-1, with 12 bases fitting TRBD2. Germline V lookup: CDR1 SGHRS, CDR2 YFSETQ. The V and J ends lost 4 bases and 8 bases, in that order; junction bases with no gene match: 7. CDR3 size: 15 residues. CDR3 sequence: CASSPTSGSPHEQFF. Here the CDR3 DNA reads TGCGCCAGCAGCCCGACTAGCGGGAGTCCTCATGAGCAGTTCTTC.

This clonotype has more than one count but fewer than ten. V gene TRBV20-1 combines with J gene TRBJ2-1; TRBD1 is a possible D gene (5 bases). Per germline, CDR1 DFQATT and CDR2 SNEGSKA (reference sequence). This CDR3 has 15 residues. V was clipped by 6 bases and J by 1 base, with 16 bases between them. This CDR3 reads CSAELLRQSYNEQFF. As DNA, the CDR3 is TGCAGTGCCGAGCTGTTAAGACAGTCCTACAATGAGCAGTTCTTC.

V gene TRBV5-1 combines with J gene TRBJ1-2; D unresolved. The germline V and J ends were trimmed by 5 bases and 1 base, with 9 bases remaining between them. The CDR3 sequence is 13 residues long. Per the germline V gene, CDR1 is SGHRS and CDR2 is YFSETQ. CDR3 residues: CASSSFINYGYTF. The CDR3 DNA sequence: TGCGCCAGCAGTTCCTTCATTAACTATGGCTACACCTTC.